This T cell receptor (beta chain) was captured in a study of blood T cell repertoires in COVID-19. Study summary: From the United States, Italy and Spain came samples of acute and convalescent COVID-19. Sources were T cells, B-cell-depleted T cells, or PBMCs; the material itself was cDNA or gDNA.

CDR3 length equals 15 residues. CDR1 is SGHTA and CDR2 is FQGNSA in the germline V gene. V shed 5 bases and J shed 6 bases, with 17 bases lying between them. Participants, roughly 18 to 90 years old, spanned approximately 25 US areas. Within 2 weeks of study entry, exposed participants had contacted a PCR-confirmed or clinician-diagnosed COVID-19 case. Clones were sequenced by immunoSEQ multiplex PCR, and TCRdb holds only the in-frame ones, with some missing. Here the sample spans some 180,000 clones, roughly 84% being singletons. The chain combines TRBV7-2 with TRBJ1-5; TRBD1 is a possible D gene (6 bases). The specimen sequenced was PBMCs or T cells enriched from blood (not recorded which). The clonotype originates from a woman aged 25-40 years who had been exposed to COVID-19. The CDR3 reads CASSKSGTTSQPQHF. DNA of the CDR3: TGTGCCAGCAGCAAATCCGGGACAACCAGTCAGCCCCAGCATTTT.